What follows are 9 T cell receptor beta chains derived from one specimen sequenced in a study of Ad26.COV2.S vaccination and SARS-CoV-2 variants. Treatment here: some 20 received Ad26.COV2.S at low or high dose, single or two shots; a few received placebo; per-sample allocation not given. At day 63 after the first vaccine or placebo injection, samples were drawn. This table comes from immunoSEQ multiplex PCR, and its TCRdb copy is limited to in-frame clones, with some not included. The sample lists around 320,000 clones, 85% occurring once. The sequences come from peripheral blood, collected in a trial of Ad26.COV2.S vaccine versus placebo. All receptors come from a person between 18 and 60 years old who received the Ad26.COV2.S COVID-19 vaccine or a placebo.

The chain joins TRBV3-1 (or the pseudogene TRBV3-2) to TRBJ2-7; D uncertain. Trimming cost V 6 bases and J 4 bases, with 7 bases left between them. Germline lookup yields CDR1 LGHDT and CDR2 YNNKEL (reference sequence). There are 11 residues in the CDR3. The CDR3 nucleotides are TGTGCCAGCAGGCAAAATTACGAGCAGTACTTC. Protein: CASRQNYEQYF.

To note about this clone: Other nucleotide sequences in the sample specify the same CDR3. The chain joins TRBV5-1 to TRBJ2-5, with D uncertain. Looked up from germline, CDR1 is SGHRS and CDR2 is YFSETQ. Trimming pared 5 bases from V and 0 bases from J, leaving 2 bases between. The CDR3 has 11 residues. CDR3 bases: TGCGCCAGCAGGTACCAAGAGACCCAGTACTTC. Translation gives CASRYQETQYF.

The CDR3 nucleotides are TGTGCCAGCAGCGATACAGCGGGGGGGCCTGGCAATGAGCAGTTCTTC. It specifies CASSDTAGGPGNEQFF. The chain is built from TRBV5-6 and TRBJ2-1, with TRBD2 matching over 10 bases. V lost 4 bases to trimming and J lost 6 bases; unmatched junction nucleotides: 10. CDR3 length equals 16 residues. Looked up from germline, CDR1 is SGHDT and CDR2 is YYEEEE.

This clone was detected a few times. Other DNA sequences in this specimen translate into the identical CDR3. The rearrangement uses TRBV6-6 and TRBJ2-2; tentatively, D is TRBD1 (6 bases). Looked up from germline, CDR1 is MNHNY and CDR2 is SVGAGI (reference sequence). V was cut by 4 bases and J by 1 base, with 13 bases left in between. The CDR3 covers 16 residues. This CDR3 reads CASSLTGTQNTGELFF. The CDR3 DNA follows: TGTGCCAGCAGTTTGACCGGGACACAGAACACCGGGGAGCTGTTTTTT.

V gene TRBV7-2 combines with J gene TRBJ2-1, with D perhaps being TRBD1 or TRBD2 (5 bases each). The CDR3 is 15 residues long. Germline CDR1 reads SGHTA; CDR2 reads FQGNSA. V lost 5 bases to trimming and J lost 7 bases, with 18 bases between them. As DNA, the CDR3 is TGTGCCAGCAGCCTGGGACCTATCAGACAGAATGAGCAGTTCTTC. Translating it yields CASSLGPIRQNEQFF.

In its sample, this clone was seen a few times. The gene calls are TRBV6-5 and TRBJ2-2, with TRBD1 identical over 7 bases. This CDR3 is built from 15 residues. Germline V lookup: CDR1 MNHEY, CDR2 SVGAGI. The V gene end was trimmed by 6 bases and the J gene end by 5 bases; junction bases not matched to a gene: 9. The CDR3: CASRSRDRGTGELFF. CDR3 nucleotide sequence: TGTGCCAGCAGGTCCCGGGACAGAGGGACCGGGGAGCTGTTTTTT.

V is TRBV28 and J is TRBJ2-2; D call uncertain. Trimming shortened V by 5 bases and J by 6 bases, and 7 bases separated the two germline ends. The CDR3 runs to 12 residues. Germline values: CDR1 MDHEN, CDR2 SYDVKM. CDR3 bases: TGTGCCAGCAGTGTTTTTTCCGGGGAGCTGTTTTTT. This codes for CASSVFSGELFF.

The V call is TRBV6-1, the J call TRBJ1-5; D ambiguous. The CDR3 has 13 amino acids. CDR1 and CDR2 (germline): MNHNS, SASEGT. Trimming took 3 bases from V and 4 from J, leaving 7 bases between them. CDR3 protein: CASSESGNQPQHF. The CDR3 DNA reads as TGTGCCAGCAGTGAGAGTGGGAATCAGCCCCAGCATTTT.

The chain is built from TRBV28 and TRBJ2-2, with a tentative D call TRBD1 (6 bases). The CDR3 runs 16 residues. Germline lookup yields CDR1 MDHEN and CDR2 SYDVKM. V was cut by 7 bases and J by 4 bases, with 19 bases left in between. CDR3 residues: CASTYPGAGATGELFF. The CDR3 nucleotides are TGTGCCAGCACCTACCCCGGGGCAGGGGCCACCGGGGAGCTGTTTTTT.